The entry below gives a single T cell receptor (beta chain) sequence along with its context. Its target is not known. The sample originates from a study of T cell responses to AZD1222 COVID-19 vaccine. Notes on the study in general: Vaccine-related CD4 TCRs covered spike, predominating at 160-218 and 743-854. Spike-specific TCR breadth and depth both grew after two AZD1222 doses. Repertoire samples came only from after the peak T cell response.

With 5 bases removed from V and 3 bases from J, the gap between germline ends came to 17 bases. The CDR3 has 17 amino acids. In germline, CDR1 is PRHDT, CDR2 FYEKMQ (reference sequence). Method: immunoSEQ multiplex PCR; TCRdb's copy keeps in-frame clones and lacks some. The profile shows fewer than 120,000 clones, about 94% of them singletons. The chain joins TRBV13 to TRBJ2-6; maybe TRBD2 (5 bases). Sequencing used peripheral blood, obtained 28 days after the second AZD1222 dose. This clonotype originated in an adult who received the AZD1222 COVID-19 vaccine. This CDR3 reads CASSTSRAGLGANVLTF. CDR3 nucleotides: TGTGCCAGCAGCACATCTCGGGCGGGCCTTGGGGCCAACGTCCTGACTTTC.